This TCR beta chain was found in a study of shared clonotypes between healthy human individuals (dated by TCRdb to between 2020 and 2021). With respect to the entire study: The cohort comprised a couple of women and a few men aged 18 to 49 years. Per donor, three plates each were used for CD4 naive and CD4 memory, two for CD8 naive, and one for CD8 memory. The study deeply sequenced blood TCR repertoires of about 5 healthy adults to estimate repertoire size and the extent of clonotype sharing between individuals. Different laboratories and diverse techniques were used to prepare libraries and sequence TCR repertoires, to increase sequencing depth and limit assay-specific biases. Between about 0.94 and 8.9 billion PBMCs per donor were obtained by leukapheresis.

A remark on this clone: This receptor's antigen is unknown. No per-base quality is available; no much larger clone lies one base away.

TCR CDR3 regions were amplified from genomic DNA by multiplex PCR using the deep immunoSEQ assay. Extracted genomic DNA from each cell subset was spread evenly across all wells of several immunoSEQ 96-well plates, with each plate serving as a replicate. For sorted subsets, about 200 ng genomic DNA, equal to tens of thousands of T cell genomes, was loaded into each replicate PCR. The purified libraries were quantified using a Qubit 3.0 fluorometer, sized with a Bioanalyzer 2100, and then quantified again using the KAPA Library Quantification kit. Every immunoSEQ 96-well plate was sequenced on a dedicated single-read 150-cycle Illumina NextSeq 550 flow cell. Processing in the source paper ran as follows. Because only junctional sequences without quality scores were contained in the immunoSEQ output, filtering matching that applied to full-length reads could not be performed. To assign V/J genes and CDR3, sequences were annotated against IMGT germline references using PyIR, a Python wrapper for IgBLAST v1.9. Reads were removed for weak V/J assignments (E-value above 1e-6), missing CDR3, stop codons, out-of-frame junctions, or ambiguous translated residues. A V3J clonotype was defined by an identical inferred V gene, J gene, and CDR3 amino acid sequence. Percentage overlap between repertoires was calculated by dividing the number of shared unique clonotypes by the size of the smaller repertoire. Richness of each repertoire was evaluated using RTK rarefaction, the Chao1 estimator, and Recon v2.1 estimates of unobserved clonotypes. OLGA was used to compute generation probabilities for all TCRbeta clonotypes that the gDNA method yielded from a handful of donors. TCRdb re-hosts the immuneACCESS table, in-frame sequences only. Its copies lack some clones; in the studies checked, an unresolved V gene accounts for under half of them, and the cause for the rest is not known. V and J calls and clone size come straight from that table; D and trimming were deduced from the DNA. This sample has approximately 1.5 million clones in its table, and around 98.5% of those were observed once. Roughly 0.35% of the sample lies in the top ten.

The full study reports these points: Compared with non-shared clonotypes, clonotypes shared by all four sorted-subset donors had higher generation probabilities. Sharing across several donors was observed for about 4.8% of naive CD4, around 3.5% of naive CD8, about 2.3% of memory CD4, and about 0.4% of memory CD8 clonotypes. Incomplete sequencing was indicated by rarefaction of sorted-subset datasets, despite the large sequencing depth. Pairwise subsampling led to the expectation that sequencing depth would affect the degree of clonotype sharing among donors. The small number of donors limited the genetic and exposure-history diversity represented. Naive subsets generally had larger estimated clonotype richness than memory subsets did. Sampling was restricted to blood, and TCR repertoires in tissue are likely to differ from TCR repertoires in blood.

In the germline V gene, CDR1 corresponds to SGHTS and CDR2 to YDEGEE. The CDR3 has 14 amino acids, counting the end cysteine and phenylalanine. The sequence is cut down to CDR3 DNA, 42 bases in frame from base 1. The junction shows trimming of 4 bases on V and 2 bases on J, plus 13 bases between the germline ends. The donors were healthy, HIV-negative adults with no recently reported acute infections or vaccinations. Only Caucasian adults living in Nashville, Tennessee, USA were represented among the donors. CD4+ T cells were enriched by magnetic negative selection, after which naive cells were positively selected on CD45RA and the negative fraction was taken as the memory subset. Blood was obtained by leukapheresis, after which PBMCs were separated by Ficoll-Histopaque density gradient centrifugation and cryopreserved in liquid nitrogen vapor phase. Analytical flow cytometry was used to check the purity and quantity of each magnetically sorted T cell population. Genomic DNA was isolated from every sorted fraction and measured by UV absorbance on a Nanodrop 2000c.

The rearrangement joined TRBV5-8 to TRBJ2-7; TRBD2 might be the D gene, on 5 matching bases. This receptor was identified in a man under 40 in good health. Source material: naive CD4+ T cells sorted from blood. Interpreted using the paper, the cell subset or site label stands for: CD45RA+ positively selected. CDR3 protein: CASSRTGIAYEQYF. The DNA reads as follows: TGTGCCAGCAGCCGGACTGGGATCGCCTACGAGCAGTACTTC. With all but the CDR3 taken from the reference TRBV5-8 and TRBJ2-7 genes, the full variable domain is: EAGVTQSPTHLIKTRGQQATLRCSPISGHTSVYWYQQALGLGLQFLLWYDEGEERNRGNFPPRFSGRQFPNYSSELNVNALELEDSALYLCASSRTGIAYEQYFGPGTRLTVT.